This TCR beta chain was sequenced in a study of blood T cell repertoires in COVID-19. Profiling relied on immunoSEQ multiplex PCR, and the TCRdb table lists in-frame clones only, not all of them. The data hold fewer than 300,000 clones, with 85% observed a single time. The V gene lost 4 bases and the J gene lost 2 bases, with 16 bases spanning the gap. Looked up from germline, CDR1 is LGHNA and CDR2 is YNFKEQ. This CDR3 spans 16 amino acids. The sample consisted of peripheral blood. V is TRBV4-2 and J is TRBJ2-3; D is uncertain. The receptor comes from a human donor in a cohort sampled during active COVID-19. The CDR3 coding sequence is TGTGCCAGCAGCCCCAATAGTTCCCCCTACACAGATACGCAGTATTTT. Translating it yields CASSPNSSPYTDTQYF.